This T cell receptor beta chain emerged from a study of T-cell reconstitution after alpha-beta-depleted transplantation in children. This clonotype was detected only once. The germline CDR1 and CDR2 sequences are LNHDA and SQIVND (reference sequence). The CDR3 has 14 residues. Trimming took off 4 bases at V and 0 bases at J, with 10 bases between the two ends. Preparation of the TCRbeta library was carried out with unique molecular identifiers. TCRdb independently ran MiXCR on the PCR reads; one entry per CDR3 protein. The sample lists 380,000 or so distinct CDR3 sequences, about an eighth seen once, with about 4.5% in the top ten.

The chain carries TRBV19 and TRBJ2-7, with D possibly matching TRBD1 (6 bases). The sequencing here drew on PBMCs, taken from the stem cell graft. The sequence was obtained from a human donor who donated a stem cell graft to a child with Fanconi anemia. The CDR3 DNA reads TGTGCCAGTAGTAAGACAGGAGTCTCCTACGAGCAGTACTTC. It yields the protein CASSKTGVSYEQYF.